The 16 T cell receptor beta chains below all came from one sample that was sequenced in a study of CD8 T cells in ankylosing spondylitis. General study findings and limits: A motif in TCR beta, a set of eight or nine highly homologous variants, appeared characteristic of ankylosing spondylitis blood.

The antigens for these receptors are not known. TCRdb itself ran the 5' RACE reads through MiXCR, one entry per CDR3 protein. The sample consists of 350,000 to 550,000 distinct CDR3 sequences, around 26% of them appearing once. Input material: blood, either unsorted or a sorted T cell fraction (not recorded which). The receptor set was obtained from a male donor with ankylosing spondylitis.

This clonotype was found once. The chain recombines TRBV7-9 with TRBJ2-5, with D perhaps TRBD1 or TRBD2 (6 bases each). Germline CDR1 SEHNR, CDR2 FQNEAQ (reference sequence). V was trimmed by 10 bases and J by 5 bases, leaving 14 bases between them. This CDR3 is 12 amino acids long. The CDR3 nucleotides read TGTGCCATCGCCAGGGGACTCGAGACCCAGTACTTC. As protein: CAIARGLETQYF.

This clonotype occurred a few times. This chain connects TRBV2 to TRBJ1-5; no firm D call. Germline V gene lookup returns CDR1 SNHLY and CDR2 FYNNEI. The CDR3 has 12 amino acids. Trimming stripped 8 bases from V and 5 bases from J, with 10 bases between. The CDR3 bases are TGTGCCAGCGCTCGGGTTGATCAGCCCCAGCATTTT. This codes for CASARVDQPQHF.

This clonotype was observed a few times. The CDR3 loop is CASSSGGGSLVNEQFF. The CDR3 DNA reads TGTGCCAGCAGCTCCGGGGGCGGGAGTTTGGTCAATGAGCAGTTCTTC. The chain links TRBV7-9 to TRBJ2-1; the D gene is possibly TRBD2 (7 bases). This CDR3 is 16 amino acids long. Germline CDR1 SEHNR, CDR2 FQNEAQ (reference sequence). Deletions cut 4 bases from V and 6 bases from J, with 19 bases between.

This clonotype was seen repeatedly, ten times or more. V and J are TRBV4-2 and TRBJ1-5; D is ambiguous. The CDR3 totals 13 residues. The V end was cut by 0 bases, the J end by 7 bases, with 7 bases between. Germline CDR1 reads LGHNA; CDR2 reads YNFKEQ. CDR3 region: CASSQDGRQPQHF. For the CDR3, the DNA is TGTGCCAGCAGCCAAGATGGAAGACAGCCCCAGCATTTT.

The V and J genes are TRBV12-3 or TRBV12-4 and TRBJ1-4, with D hard to call. Trimming pared 6 bases from V and 7 bases from J, leaving 9 bases between. The CDR3 sequence is 12 residues long. The CDR3 region has the DNA TGTGCCAGCAGGCGGGGAGCTGAAAAACTGTTTTTT. This sequence encodes CASRRGAEKLFF.

This clonotype was found a few times. Here the CDR3 reads CATHIQGATGELFF. CDR3 bases: TGTGCCACCCACATACAGGGGGCAACCGGGGAGCTGTTTTTT. V is TRBV19 and J is TRBJ2-2; 9 bases agree with TRBD1. This CDR3 contains 14 residues. After removal of 10 bases from V and 5 bases from J, the junction contained 8 bases not matched to a gene. Germline V lookup: CDR1 LNHDA, CDR2 SQIVND (reference sequence).

The chain uses TRBV11-3 and TRBJ1-1; D not resolved. V lost 0 bases and J 12 bases, leaving 8 bases between the germline ends. The CDR3 is 11 amino acids. The germline V gene encodes CDR1 SGHNT and CDR2 YENEEA. The CDR3 protein is CASSLDSGSFF. CDR3 coding DNA: TGTGCCAGCAGCTTAGACAGTGGATCTTTCTTT.

The CDR3 nucleotides read TGCGCCAGCAGCTTAACCACGGACAGGGCGGGTGGCTACACCTTC. This translates into CASSLTTDRAGGYTF. V usage is TRBV5-1 and J usage is TRBJ1-2, with TRBD1 matching over 8 bases. J was trimmed by 7 bases and V by 2 bases; bases with no gene match: 10. The CDR3 consists of 15 residues. Per the germline V gene, CDR1 is SGHRS and CDR2 is YFSETQ.

This clonotype was counted a few times. V gene TRBV30 combines with J gene TRBJ1-1, with D perhaps matching TRBD1 (5 bases). The CDR3 is made up of 13 amino acids. CDR1 is GTSNPN, CDR2 SVGIG, per germline (reference sequence). The V end was cut by 7 bases, the J end by 1 base, with 13 bases between. This chain's CDR3 is CASKGRANTEAFF. CDR3 coding DNA: TGTGCCTCCAAGGGGAGGGCGAACACTGAAGCTTTCTTT.

This chain links TRBV5-1 with TRBJ2-3, with 13 bases that match TRBD2. The CDR3 has 19 amino acids. V dropped 4 bases and J dropped 0; count of bases not matched to a gene: 11. CDR1 is SGHRS, CDR2 YFSETQ, per germline. The CDR3 DNA follows: TGCGCCAGCAGCACGGGGGGGACTAGCGGGATGTGGAGCACAGATACGCAGTATTTT. It specifies CASSTGGTSGMWSTDTQYF.

The chain employs TRBV6-5 and TRBJ1-4; D remains unclear. Germline-derived CDR1 and CDR2 are MNHEY and SVGAGI. Trimming removed 0 bases from V and 7 bases from J, with 15 bases in between. This CDR3 is built from 16 residues. CDR3 sequence reads: CASSYSPSRRGEKLFF. The DNA of the CDR3 is TGTGCCAGCAGTTACTCTCCCAGCCGGCGGGGTGAAAAACTGTTTTTT.

This clonotype was detected only a few times. V and J are TRBV12-3 or TRBV12-4 and TRBJ1-2, with TRBD1 matching 7 bases. This CDR3 spans 12 amino acids. The V segment lost 9 bases and the J segment 7 bases; nucleotides outside the gene matches: 8. The CDR3 DNA reads as TGTGCCAGTACGACAGGGTTTGGTGGCTACACCTTC. Protein product: CASTTGFGGYTF.

This clonotype was picked up a small number of times. The rearrangement uses TRBV15 and TRBJ2-7; D perhaps matches TRBD1 (6 bases). The germline V and J ends were trimmed by 0 bases and 6 bases, with 15 bases remaining between them. The V gene's germline CDR1 is LNHNV and CDR2 YYDKDF (reference sequence). The CDR3 has 15 residues. The CDR3 DNA reads as TGTGCCACCAGCAGAGACCCGGGACAAGACAGCGAGCAGTACTTC. Amino acid sequence: CATSRDPGQDSEQYF.

This clonotype was seen only a few times. The chain combines TRBV7-8 with TRBJ1-6; D perhaps matches TRBD1 (5 bases). The CDR3 runs 13 residues. V lost 6 bases and J 13 bases, leaving 16 bases between the germline ends. In germline, CDR1 is SGHVS, CDR2 FQNEAQ. The CDR3 here is CASSNRRQNPLHF. CDR3 nucleotides: TGTGCCAGCAGTAACAGGAGGCAAAACCCCCTCCACTTT.

About this clonotype itself: One junction end disagrees with the germline gene, perhaps due to a read error. V usage is TRBV25-1 and J usage is TRBJ2-5; TRBD1 matches 8 bases. This CDR3 spans 12 amino acids. Germline CDR1 is MGHDK and CDR2 is SYGVNS. CDR3 in amino acids: CASSQTGEASNF. CDR3 in DNA: TGTGCCAGCAGTCAGACAGGGGAGGCGTCGAACTTC. The full variable domain, in which reference TRBV25-1 and TRBJ2-5 provide the parts outside the CDR3, is EADIYQTPRYLVIGTGKKITLECSQTMGHDKMYWYQQDPGMELHLIHYSYGVNSTEKGDLSSESTVSRIRTEHFPLTLESARPSHTSQYLCASSQTGEASNFGPGTRLLVL.

The rearrangement links TRBV29-1 to TRBJ2-5; 11 bases match TRBD1. There are 12 residues in the CDR3. V gave up 6 bases and J gave up 6 bases; unmatched junction bases: 3. The germline CDR1 and CDR2 sequences are SQVTM and ANQGSEA. The CDR3 DNA reads TGCAGCGTGGGACAGGGGGAACAGACCCAGTACTTC. This sequence encodes CSVGQGEQTQYF.